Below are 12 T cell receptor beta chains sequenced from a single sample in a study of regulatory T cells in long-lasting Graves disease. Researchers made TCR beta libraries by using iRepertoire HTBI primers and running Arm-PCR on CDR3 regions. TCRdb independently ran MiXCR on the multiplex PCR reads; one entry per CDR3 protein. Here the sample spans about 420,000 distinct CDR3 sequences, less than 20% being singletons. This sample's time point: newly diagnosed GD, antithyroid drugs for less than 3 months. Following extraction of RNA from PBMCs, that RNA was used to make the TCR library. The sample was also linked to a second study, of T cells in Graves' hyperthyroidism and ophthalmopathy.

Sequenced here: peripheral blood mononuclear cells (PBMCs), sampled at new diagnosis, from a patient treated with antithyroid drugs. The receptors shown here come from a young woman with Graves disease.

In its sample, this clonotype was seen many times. The DNA of the CDR3 is TGTGCCTGGAGTCCTCTTGGGGGTGGAACTGAAGCTTTCTTT. It yields the protein CAWSPLGGGTEAFF. The chain uses TRBV30 and TRBJ1-1; D is perhaps TRBD1 (5 bases). The CDR3 sequence is 14 residues long. Trimming cost V 2 bases and J 5 bases, with 15 bases left between them. Germline V CDR1 and CDR2: GTSNPN, SVGIG (reference sequence).

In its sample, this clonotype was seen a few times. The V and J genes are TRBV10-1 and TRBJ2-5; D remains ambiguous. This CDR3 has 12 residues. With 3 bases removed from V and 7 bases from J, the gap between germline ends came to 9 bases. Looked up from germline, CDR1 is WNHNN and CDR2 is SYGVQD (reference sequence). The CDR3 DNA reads TGCGCCAGCAGTGACCCCTCCGGGACCCAGTACTTC. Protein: CASSDPSGTQYF.

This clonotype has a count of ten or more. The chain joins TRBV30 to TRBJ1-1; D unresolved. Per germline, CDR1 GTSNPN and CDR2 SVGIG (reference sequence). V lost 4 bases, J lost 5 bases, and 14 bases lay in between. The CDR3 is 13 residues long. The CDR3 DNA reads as TGTGCCTGGATTCCCGCCCTTGTAACTGAAGCTTTCTTT. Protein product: CAWIPALVTEAFF.

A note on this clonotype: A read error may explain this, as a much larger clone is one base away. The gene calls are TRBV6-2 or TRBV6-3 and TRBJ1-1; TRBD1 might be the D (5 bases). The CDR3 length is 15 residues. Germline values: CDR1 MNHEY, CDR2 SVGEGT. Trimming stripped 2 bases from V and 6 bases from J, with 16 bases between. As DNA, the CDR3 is TGTGCCAGCAGTTACGGGTGGACATGGCGGCCTGAAGCTTTCTTT. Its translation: CASSYGWTWRPEAFF.

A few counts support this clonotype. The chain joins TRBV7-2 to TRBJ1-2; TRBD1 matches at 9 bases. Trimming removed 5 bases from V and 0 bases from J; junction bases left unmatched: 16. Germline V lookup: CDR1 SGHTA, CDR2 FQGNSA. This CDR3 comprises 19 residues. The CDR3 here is CASSPLPRPGQGSNYGYTF. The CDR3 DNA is TGTGCCAGCAGCCCGTTACCCCGTCCGGGACAGGGATCTAACTATGGCTACACCTTC.

CDR3 protein: CASSLTGVRNEQFF. CDR3 bases: TGTGCCAGCAGCTTGACAGGGGTGCGGAATGAGCAGTTCTTC. This rearrangement joins TRBV5-4 to TRBJ2-1; 7 nucleotides line up with TRBD1. CDR3 length equals 14 residues. J gave up 7 bases and V 1 base, and 5 bases lay outside the gene matches. Germline loops: CDR1 SGHNT, CDR2 YYREEE (reference sequence).

In DNA, the CDR3 is TGTGCCAGCAGGGGGACAGTCGCAACTAATGAAAAACTGTTTTTT. Translated, it gives CASRGTVATNEKLFF. The chain recombines TRBV28 with TRBJ1-4; 7 positions agree with TRBD1. This CDR3 has 15 amino acids. The J segment lost 0 bases and the V segment lost 6 bases, leaving 4 bases of the junction unmatched. CDR1 is MDHEN, CDR2 SYDVKM, per germline.

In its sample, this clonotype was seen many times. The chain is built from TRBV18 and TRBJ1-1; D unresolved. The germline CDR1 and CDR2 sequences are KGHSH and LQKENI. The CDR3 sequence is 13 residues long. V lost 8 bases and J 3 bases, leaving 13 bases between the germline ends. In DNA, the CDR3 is TGTGCCAGCACCCTGACATCCTACACTGAAGCTTTCTTT. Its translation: CASTLTSYTEAFF. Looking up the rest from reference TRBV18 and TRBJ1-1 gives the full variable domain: NAGVMQNPRHLVRRRGQEARLRCSPMKGHSHVYWYRQLPEEGLKFMVYLQKENIIDESGMPKERFSAEFPKEGPSILRIQQVVRGDSAAYFCASTLTSYTEAFFGQGTRLTVV.

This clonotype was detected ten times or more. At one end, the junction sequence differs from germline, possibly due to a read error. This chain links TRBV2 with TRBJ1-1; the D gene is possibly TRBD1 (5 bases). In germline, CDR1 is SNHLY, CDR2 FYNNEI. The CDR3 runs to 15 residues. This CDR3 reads CASTGRRGQGPEAFF. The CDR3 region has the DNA TGTGCAAGCACGGGACGTCGCGGACAAGGGCCTGAAGCTTTCTTT.

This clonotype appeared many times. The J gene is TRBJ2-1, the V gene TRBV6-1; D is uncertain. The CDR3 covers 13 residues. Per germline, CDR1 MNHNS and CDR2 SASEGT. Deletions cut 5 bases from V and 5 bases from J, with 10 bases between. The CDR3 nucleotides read TGTGCCAGCAGTCCCACACGTGACAATGAGCAGTTCTTC. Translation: CASSPTRDNEQFF.

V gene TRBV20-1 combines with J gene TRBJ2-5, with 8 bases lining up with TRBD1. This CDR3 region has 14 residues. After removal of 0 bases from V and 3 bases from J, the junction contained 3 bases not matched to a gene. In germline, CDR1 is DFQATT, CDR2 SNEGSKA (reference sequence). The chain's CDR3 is CSARDLGQEETQYF. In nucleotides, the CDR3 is TGCAGTGCTAGAGATCTGGGACAGGAAGAGACCCAGTACTTC.

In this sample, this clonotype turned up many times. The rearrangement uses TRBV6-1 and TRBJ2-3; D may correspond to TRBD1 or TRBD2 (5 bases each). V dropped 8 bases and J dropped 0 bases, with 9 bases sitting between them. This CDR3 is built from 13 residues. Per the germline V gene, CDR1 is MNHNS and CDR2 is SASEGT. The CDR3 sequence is CASGGTSTDTQYF. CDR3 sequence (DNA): TGTGCCAGCGGGGGAACTAGCACAGATACGCAGTATTTT.